This is a list of T cell receptor beta chains from one sample in a study of breast tumors, draining lymph nodes, adjacent tissues. TCRdb recomputed calls from the multiplex PCR reads with MiXCR, one row per CDR3 protein. The sample carries around 110,000 distinct CDR3 sequences, approximately 28% recorded once. What was sequenced was axillary lymph node tissue. Every receptor here comes from a female donor with breast cancer. Some clones in this sample may be carry-over from other donors' samples. The conserved cysteine and the conserved F or W are not part of the CDR3 here. Clone size, where shown, is once, few, many, or a class for clones that have expanded.

abundance: few; v_gene: TRBV20-1; j_gene: TRBJ2-1; CDR3aa: SANTRSSYTEQF
abundance: -; v_gene: TRBV7-9; j_gene: TRBJ1-1; CDR3aa: ASSLAGAGSTEAF
abundance: -; v_gene: TRBV7-7; j_gene: TRBJ2-2; CDR3aa: ASRHATGELF
abundance: -; v_gene: TRBV2; j_gene: TRBJ2-7; CDR3aa: ASRSRGASGELY
abundance: -; v_gene: TRBV5-1; j_gene: TRBJ1-2; CDR3aa: ASSLGQGGSVGHGYT
abundance: many; v_gene: TRBV6-1; j_gene: TRBJ1-5; CDR3aa: ASSEPGGRNQPQH
abundance: -; v_gene: TRBV7-2; j_gene: TRBJ1-6; CDR3aa: ASSLAAGANNSPLH
abundance: many; v_gene: TRBV9; j_gene: TRBJ1-2; CDR3aa: ASKQGTGIGGYT
abundance: -; v_gene: TRBV24-1; j_gene: TRBJ2-3; CDR3aa: ATSDRLAGDTQY
abundance: many; v_gene: TRBV11-2; j_gene: TRBJ2-7; CDR3aa: ASNDGDSYEQY
abundance: many; v_gene: TRBV7-9; j_gene: TRBJ2-3; CDR3aa: ASSPGLAGGPLADTQY
abundance: once; v_gene: TRBV29-1; j_gene: TRBJ2-3; CDR3aa: SVESSGGSADTQY
abundance: -; v_gene: TRBV4-1; j_gene: TRBJ1-6; CDR3aa: ASSQSGTENSPLH
abundance: many; v_gene: TRBV5-1; j_gene: TRBJ2-5; CDR3aa: ASSSGTQQDTQY
abundance: few; v_gene: TRBV4-2; j_gene: TRBJ2-3; CDR3aa: ASSQESIPDTQY
abundance: many; v_gene: TRBV7-3; j_gene: TRBJ2-2; CDR3aa: ASSLMGTANTGELF
abundance: many; v_gene: TRBV15; j_gene: TRBJ2-2; CDR3aa: ATSRGKGGLGGELF
abundance: many; v_gene: TRBV7-2; j_gene: TRBJ2-1; CDR3aa: ASRPIGNRVNEQF
abundance: many; v_gene: TRBV6-1; j_gene: TRBJ1-6; CDR3aa: ASHPSSVNNSPLH
abundance: -; v_gene: TRBV5-1; j_gene: TRBJ2-5; CDR3aa: ASSLGVSTETQY
abundance: -; v_gene: TRBV7-2; j_gene: TRBJ1-4; CDR3aa: ASSVRTGAAINEKLF
abundance: few; v_gene: TRBV24-1; j_gene: TRBJ2-5; CDR3aa: ATSDLRTSGRGAQETRH
abundance: many; v_gene: TRBV7-8; j_gene: TRBJ2-5; CDR3aa: ASSWAGLRDYKETQY
abundance: many; v_gene: TRBV18; j_gene: TRBJ2-1; CDR3aa: ASSPRTGDNEQF
abundance: many; v_gene: TRBV12-3/TRBV12-4; j_gene: TRBJ2-7; CDR3aa: ASSPGQISYEQY
abundance: many; v_gene: TRBV15; j_gene: TRBJ1-6; CDR3aa: ATQRSSYNSPLH
abundance: many; v_gene: TRBV29-1; j_gene: TRBJ1-1; CDR3aa: SGQRNTEAF
abundance: many; v_gene: TRBV5-6; j_gene: TRBJ1-5; CDR3aa: ASSLGTLDSQPQH
abundance: -; v_gene: TRBV7-3; j_gene: TRBJ1-1; CDR3aa: ASSFAVNTEAF
abundance: -; v_gene: TRBV13; j_gene: TRBJ2-5; CDR3aa: ASSLTTSRVQETQY
abundance: -; v_gene: TRBV27; j_gene: TRBJ2-5; CDR3aa: ASRPAGGQETQY
abundance: -; v_gene: TRBV20-1; j_gene: TRBJ2-1; CDR3aa: SAREGLAGGHNEQF
abundance: many; v_gene: TRBV7-2; j_gene: TRBJ2-7; CDR3aa: ASSLKDSMGSYEQY
abundance: many; v_gene: TRBV11-2; j_gene: TRBJ1-2; CDR3aa: ASSLDRGSGYT
abundance: -; v_gene: TRBV2; j_gene: TRBJ1-5; CDR3aa: ASSKLGQNEH
abundance: many; v_gene: TRBV27; j_gene: TRBJ1-5; CDR3aa: ASSPSQGPHQPQH
abundance: many; v_gene: TRBV5-6; j_gene: TRBJ2-5; CDR3aa: ASSPPGLAGEETQY
abundance: -; v_gene: TRBV27; j_gene: TRBJ1-2; CDR3aa: ASSFGTGASGYT
abundance: many; v_gene: TRBV27; j_gene: TRBJ2-3; CDR3aa: ASSPSRVGLGDTQY
abundance: many; v_gene: TRBV9; j_gene: TRBJ1-5; CDR3aa: ASSVEGASDGTGYGNQPQH
abundance: many; v_gene: TRBV18; j_gene: TRBJ2-2; CDR3aa: ASSPRRNTGELF
abundance: -; v_gene: TRBV9; j_gene: TRBJ1-3; CDR3aa: ASSDLRTGNYGYTIY
abundance: many; v_gene: TRBV20-1; j_gene: TRBJ2-5; CDR3aa: SARDLSETQY
abundance: -; v_gene: TRBV5-1; j_gene: TRBJ2-1; CDR3aa: AGNPAGTGGFNEQF
abundance: many; v_gene: TRBV6-1; j_gene: TRBJ1-5; CDR3aa: ASSLSPDSSSGPQH
abundance: many; v_gene: TRBV11-2; j_gene: TRBJ2-1; CDR3aa: ASSLGLAYNEQF
abundance: many; v_gene: TRBV20-1; j_gene: TRBJ2-1; CDR3aa: SARGERAYNEQF
abundance: many; v_gene: TRBV2; j_gene: TRBJ2-3; CDR3aa: ASSPPAGVADTQY
abundance: many; v_gene: TRBV4-1; j_gene: TRBJ2-7; CDR3aa: ASSQDYLSGTGTYEQY
abundance: many; v_gene: TRBV11-2; j_gene: TRBJ2-3; CDR3aa: ASSLAGGLTDTQY
abundance: many; v_gene: TRBV7-9; j_gene: TRBJ2-2; CDR3aa: ASSSRDRDFTGELF
abundance: many; v_gene: TRBV7-9; j_gene: TRBJ2-3; CDR3aa: ASSSKTGSSTDTQY
abundance: once; v_gene: TRBV29-1; j_gene: TRBJ1-4; CDR3aa: SVSGTRENEKLF
abundance: many; v_gene: TRBV4-3; j_gene: TRBJ2-2; CDR3aa: ASSQVRTYTGELF
abundance: many; v_gene: TRBV6-6; j_gene: TRBJ2-5; CDR3aa: ASSYRLAGLQETQY
abundance: many; v_gene: TRBV28; j_gene: TRBJ2-3; CDR3aa: ASSVSPWGTDTQY
abundance: many; v_gene: TRBV15; j_gene: TRBJ2-2; CDR3aa: ATSRDYRAAGELF
abundance: -; v_gene: TRBV7-3; j_gene: TRBJ2-1; CDR3aa: ASSEGLAGEYNEQF
abundance: many; v_gene: TRBV2; j_gene: TRBJ1-1; CDR3aa: ASRSDRNTEAF
abundance: many; v_gene: TRBV29-1; j_gene: TRBJ2-1; CDR3aa: SVGGQGRGNEQF